Shown below are 4 T cell receptor beta chains from a single sample sequenced in a study of T cell responses to AZD1222 COVID-19 vaccine. Generated by immunoSEQ multiplex PCR, the TCRdb table keeps only in-frame clones and is missing some. This sample has 100,000 or so clones, with around nine tenths found just once. The sequenced sample was peripheral blood, obtained on day 0 of AZD1222 vaccination. The receptor set was obtained from an adult in good health.

The rearrangement links TRBV29-1 to TRBJ1-1; maybe TRBD1 (5 bases). The length of the CDR3 is 14 residues. V lost 0 bases and J lost 5, with 13 bases in between. Germline V gene lookup returns CDR1 SQVTM and CDR2 ANQGSEA. CDR3 DNA: TGCAGCGTTGAAGATGGCGGCAGGGTAACTGAAGCTTTCTTT. This codes for CSVEDGGRVTEAFF.

The V gene is TRBV3-1 (or the pseudogene TRBV3-2), the J gene TRBJ1-3; D remains unclear. Germline-derived CDR1 and CDR2 are LGHDT and YNNKEL (reference sequence). Trimming took 4 bases from V and 4 from J, leaving 17 bases between them. There are 16 residues in the CDR3. The chain's CDR3 is CASSLRGVASGNTIYF. DNA for the CDR3: TGTGCCAGCAGCCTCCGTGGAGTGGCTAGCGGAAACACCATATATTTT.

The chain has TRBV20-1 and TRBJ1-2, with D perhaps TRBD1 (6 bases). From germline, CDR1 is DFQATT and CDR2 SNEGSKA (reference sequence). The CDR3 covers 11 residues. Trimming cost V 6 bases and J 8 bases, with 13 bases left between them. The CDR3 loop reads CSALTTGGYTF. The CDR3 coding sequence is TGCAGTGCCTTGACCACAGGGGGCTACACCTTC.

This clone was seen a handful of times. The chain combines TRBV19 with TRBJ2-7, with TRBD1 matching over 7 bases. Germline CDR1 reads LNHDA; CDR2 reads SQIVND (reference sequence). Trimming removed 6 bases from V and 5 bases from J; junction bases left unmatched: 4. The CDR3 extends over 12 amino acids. The CDR3 loop reads CASRTGMNEQYF. The DNA of the CDR3 is TGTGCCAGTAGGACAGGGATGAACGAGCAGTACTTC. The complete variable domain, with remaining parts taken from reference TRBV19 and TRBJ2-7, reads DGGITQSPKYLFRKEGQNVTLSCEQNLNHDAMYWYRQDPGQGLRLIYYSQIVNDFQKGDIAEGYSVSREKKESFPLTVTSAQKNPTAFYLCASRTGMNEQYFGPGTRLTVT.